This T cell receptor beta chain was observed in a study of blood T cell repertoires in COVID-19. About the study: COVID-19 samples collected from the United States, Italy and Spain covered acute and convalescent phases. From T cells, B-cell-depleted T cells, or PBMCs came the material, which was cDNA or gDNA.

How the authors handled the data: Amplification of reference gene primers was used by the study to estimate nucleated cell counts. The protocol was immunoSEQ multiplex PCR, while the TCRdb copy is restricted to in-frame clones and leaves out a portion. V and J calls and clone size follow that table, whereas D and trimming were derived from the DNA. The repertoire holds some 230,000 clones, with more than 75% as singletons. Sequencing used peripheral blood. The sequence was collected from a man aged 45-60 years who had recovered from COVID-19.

CDR3 sequence: CASSPSYEQYF. CDR3 DNA sequence: TGTGCCAGCAGCCCATCCTACGAGCAGTACTTC. The chain uses TRBV7-2 and TRBJ2-7; D ambiguous. The germline V and J ends were trimmed by 5 bases and 1 base, with 3 bases remaining between them. From germline, CDR1 is SGHTA and CDR2 FQGNSA. The length of the CDR3 is 11 residues.